The 22 T cell receptor beta chains below come from one sample, sequenced in a study of T cell responses to AZD1222 COVID-19 vaccine. This table comes from immunoSEQ multiplex PCR, and its TCRdb copy is limited to in-frame clones, with some not included. This table holds about 44,000 clones, less than 85% found once. The source was peripheral blood, collected on day 0 of AZD1222 vaccination. These TCRs come from an adult in good health.

The gene calls are TRBV6-5 and TRBJ1-2; 10 nucleotides agree with TRBD1. The CDR3 runs to 15 residues. The junction had 7 bases not matched to a gene; V was cut back by 1 base and J by 8 bases. CDR1 and CDR2 (germline): MNHEY, SVGAGI. The CDR3 nucleotides are TGTGCCAGCAGTTACTTGGGACAGGGGACGGGCGGCTACACCTTC. This sequence encodes CASSYLGQGTGGYTF.

The chain combines TRBV11-2 with TRBJ2-7; TRBD2 agrees at 8 bases. The germline V gene has CDR1 SGHAT and CDR2 FQNNGV. The CDR3 length is 13 residues. J lost 0 bases, V lost 8 bases, and 3 bases had no gene match. The CDR3 DNA reads as TGTGCCAGCGCGGGGGGAATCTCCTACGAGCAGTACTTC. Its protein product is CASAGGISYEQYF. Based on the CDR3 plus reference TRBV11-2 and TRBJ2-7, the full variable domain is EAGVAQSPRYKIIEKRQSVAFWCNPISGHATLYWYQQILGQGPKLLIQFQNNGVVDDSQLPKDRFSAERLKGVDSTLKIQPAKLEDSAVYLCASAGGISYEQYFGPGTRLTVT.

The V call is TRBV5-1, the J call TRBJ2-5, with 9 bases matching TRBD1. The CDR3 has 15 amino acids. Per germline, CDR1 SGHRS and CDR2 YFSETQ. V trimming: 4 bases; J trimming: 3 bases; junction bases outside the gene matches: 7. The CDR3 protein is CASSTTGGAKETQYF. Written as DNA, the CDR3 is TGCGCCAGCAGCACAACAGGGGGCGCTAAAGAGACCCAGTACTTC.

This chain connects TRBV15 to TRBJ2-3, with D possibly matching TRBD1 (6 bases). Trimming removed 5 bases at V and 6 bases at J, with 9 bases between. Per the germline V gene, CDR1 is LNHNV and CDR2 is YYDKDF (reference sequence). This CDR3 contains 12 residues. CDR3 coding DNA: TGTGCCACCAGCCCCAGGGGCGATACGCAGTATTTT. Its protein is CATSPRGDTQYF.

The J gene is TRBJ2-3, the V gene TRBV18; D possibly matches TRBD1 or TRBD2 (5 bases each). The CDR3 consists of 18 residues. V lost 3 bases and J 5 bases, leaving 24 bases between the germline ends. Germline V gene lookup returns CDR1 KGHSH and CDR2 LQKENI. Here the CDR3 reads CASSPNAGRAGSGDTQYF. CDR3 DNA: TGTGCCAGCTCACCCAACGCGGGTAGGGCAGGGAGCGGAGATACGCAGTATTTT.

Worth noting for this clone: This same CDR3 is encoded by further DNA sequences in the sample. The chain employs TRBV19 and TRBJ1-2, with D uncertain. CDR1 is LNHDA, CDR2 SQIVND, per germline (reference sequence). V was trimmed by 3 bases and J by 2 bases, leaving 7 bases between them. This CDR3 has 13 amino acids. The CDR3 reads CASSMTGNYGYTF. As DNA, the CDR3 is TGTGCCAGTAGTATGACGGGGAACTATGGCTACACCTTC. Based on the CDR3 plus reference TRBV19 and TRBJ1-2, the full variable domain is DGGITQSPKYLFRKEGQNVTLSCEQNLNHDAMYWYRQDPGQGLRLIYYSQIVNDFQKGDIAEGYSVSREKKESFPLTVTSAQKNPTAFYLCASSMTGNYGYTFGSGTRLTVV.

The chain links TRBV6-6 to TRBJ2-3; D may be TRBD1 or TRBD2 (5 bases each). Trimming removed 5 bases from V and 1 base from J, with 13 bases in between. The V gene's germline CDR1 is MNHNY and CDR2 SVGAGI (reference sequence). The CDR3 runs to 15 residues. For the CDR3, the DNA is TGTGCCAGCAGTGAGACCCGAGGGGGCACAGATACGCAGTATTTT. It specifies CASSETRGGTDTQYF.

The chain employs TRBV19 and TRBJ1-1; D perhaps matches TRBD1 (6 bases). CDR1 LNHDA and CDR2 SQIVND come from the germline V gene (reference sequence). V lost 1 base and J lost 1, with 13 bases in between. The CDR3 contains 16 residues. The CDR3 loop is CASSIVAGAKNTEAFF. The DNA for the CDR3 is TGTGCCAGTAGTATAGTAGCAGGGGCAAAGAACACTGAAGCTTTCTTT.

V gene TRBV7-9 combines with J gene TRBJ1-3, with 7 positions matching TRBD1. There are 15 residues in the CDR3. Germline values: CDR1 SEHNR, CDR2 FQNEAQ (reference sequence). V shed 5 bases, J shed 1 base, and the junction held 5 bases outside the gene matches. The CDR3 coding sequence is TGTGCCAGCAGCCCGGGGACAGCATCTGGAAACACCATATATTTT. Translating it yields CASSPGTASGNTIYF.

The chain has TRBV28 and TRBJ2-7; TRBD2 agrees at 10 bases. The germline gives CDR1 MDHEN, CDR2 SYDVKM. The CDR3 is 15 residues long. V gave up 8 bases and J gave up 4 bases; unmatched junction bases: 11. CDR3 coding DNA: TGTGCCAGCTCTACCATCGGACTAGCGGCTTACGAGCAGTACTTC. Protein product: CASSTIGLAAYEQYF.

The chain couples TRBV6-2 or TRBV6-3 to TRBJ1-2, with a tentative D call TRBD1 (5 bases). V lost 5 bases and J lost 2, with 12 bases in between. This CDR3 comprises 14 residues. Germline V gene lookup returns CDR1 MNHEY and CDR2 SVGEGT. This CDR3 is CASSGQPPNYGYTF. The DNA for the CDR3 is TGTGCCAGCAGTGGACAACCTCCAAACTATGGCTACACCTTC.

This clone was observed a few times. The CDR3 reads CATRSRGRKDTQYF. The CDR3 region has the DNA TGTGCCACGAGATCTAGGGGGCGCAAAGATACGCAGTATTTT. The chain links TRBV24-1 to TRBJ2-3, with 7 bases identical to TRBD1. The CDR3 has 14 residues. Germline values: CDR1 KGHDR, CDR2 SFDVKD. Unmatched junction bases numbered 11, after V lost 10 bases and J lost 5 bases.

J is TRBJ2-3 and V is TRBV1. TRBV1 is a known pseudogene. This CDR3 contains 17 residues. CDR3 in amino acids: CTSSPEVGEISTDTQYF. CDR3 DNA: TGCACCAGCAGCCCCGAGGTGGGGGAGATTAGCACAGATACGCAGTATTTT.

This chain joins TRBV27 and TRBJ1-1; D possibly corresponds to TRBD1 (5 bases). V lost 8 bases, J lost 1 base, and 17 bases lay in between. The germline CDR1 and CDR2 sequences are MNHEY and SMNVEV (reference sequence). CDR3 length: 15 amino acids. DNA of the CDR3: TGTGCCAGCCAAGGTGGGACCCAGGGGAACACTGAAGCTTTCTTT. Translated, it gives CASQGGTQGNTEAFF.

J is TRBJ2-3 and V is TRBV6-5, with D possibly matching TRBD1 (7 bases). This CDR3 is built from 15 residues. CDR1 and CDR2 from the germline V gene are MNHEY and SVGAGI. Trimming stripped 7 bases from V and 6 bases from J, with 20 bases between. CDR3 protein: CASMGGQDGTDTQYF. In DNA form, the CDR3 reads TGTGCCAGCATGGGAGGACAGGATGGGACCGATACGCAGTATTTT.

The gene calls are TRBV10-1 and TRBJ1-6; maybe TRBD1 (5 bases). V was shortened by 4 bases and J by 9 bases, with 13 bases between the two germline ends. CDR3 length: 14 amino acids. The germline V gene has CDR1 WNHNN and CDR2 SYGVQD (reference sequence). This CDR3 is CASSAEGRGSPLHF. The CDR3 region has the DNA TGCGCCAGCAGTGCCGAGGGGAGAGGTTCACCCCTCCACTTT.

J is TRBJ1-1 and V is TRBV19, with a weak D call TRBD1 (5 bases). Per the germline V gene, CDR1 is LNHDA and CDR2 is SQIVND (reference sequence). Trimming cost V 5 bases and J 4 bases, with 14 bases left between them. The CDR3 runs 14 residues. CDR3 nucleotides: TGTGCCAGTAGTGGGACGACCTTGGGCACTGAAGCTTTCTTT. Its protein is CASSGTTLGTEAFF. The full variable domain, its missing parts supplied by reference TRBV19 and TRBJ1-1, is DGGITQSPKYLFRKEGQNVTLSCEQNLNHDAMYWYRQDPGQGLRLIYYSQIVNDFQKGDIAEGYSVSREKKESFPLTVTSAQKNPTAFYLCASSGTTLGTEAFFGQGTRLTVV.

This chain links TRBV19 with TRBJ1-3; 8 bases fit TRBD1. From germline, CDR1 is LNHDA and CDR2 SQIVND (reference sequence). This CDR3 is 15 amino acids long. The V segment lost 4 bases and the J segment 2 bases; nucleotides outside the gene matches: 4. CDR3 residues: CASSTQGETGNTIYF. DNA of the CDR3: TGTGCCAGTAGTACACAGGGGGAGACTGGAAACACCATATATTTT. Full variable domain (missing parts from reference TRBV19 and TRBJ1-3): DGGITQSPKYLFRKEGQNVTLSCEQNLNHDAMYWYRQDPGQGLRLIYYSQIVNDFQKGDIAEGYSVSREKKESFPLTVTSAQKNPTAFYLCASSTQGETGNTIYFGEGSWLTVV.

The genes are TRBV23-1 and TRBJ1-1, with 9 bases aligning to TRBD1. TRBV23-1 is assigned to the ORF class and has an uncertain function. Losses at the gene ends were 3 bases for V and 1 base for J; bases not matched to a gene: 9. CDR3 length: 17 residues. CDR3 sequence (DNA): TGCGCCAGCAGTCAGGAGGGACAGGGAGCCCCGAACACTGAAGCTTTCTTT. It translates to CASSQEGQGAPNTEAFF.

This clone occurred once. The V call is TRBV11-2, the J call TRBJ2-1; no clear D. The germline CDR1 and CDR2 sequences are SGHAT and FQNNGV. The length of the CDR3 is 12 residues. V lost 2 bases and J 8 bases, leaving 7 bases between the germline ends. CDR3 amino acids: CASSLKGYEQFF. CDR3 DNA sequence: TGTGCCAGCAGCTTAAAGGGTTATGAGCAGTTCTTC.

This chain joins TRBV10-2 and TRBJ2-3; 7 bases align to TRBD2. The CDR3 contains 12 residues. V dropped 3 bases and J dropped 11; count of bases not matched to a gene: 5. Germline loops: CDR1 WSHSY, CDR2 SAAADI. The CDR3 DNA follows: TGCGCCAGCAGTGAAGCGGGACTGTGGCAGTATTTT. Its protein product is CASSEAGLWQYF.

This clone appeared a few times. V and J are TRBV6-6 and TRBJ1-3, with D tentatively TRBD1 (6 bases). CDR3 length equals 16 residues. The germline V and J ends were trimmed by 2 bases and 2 bases, with 13 bases remaining between them. Germline-derived CDR1 and CDR2 are MNHNY and SVGAGI (reference sequence). The CDR3 DNA reads TGTGCCAGCAGTTACCCCTTCACAGGGACTGGAAACACCATATATTTT. This encodes CASSYPFTGTGNTIYF.